A single sample is the source of the 13 T cell receptor beta chains below, sequenced in a study of T cells after posttransplantation cyclophosphamide (dated by TCRdb to 2016 to 2018). Explained via the paper, the treatment or condition label denotes: high-dose cyclophosphamide on days +3 and +4 as single-agent GVHD prophylaxis. Patients in the PTCy group got busulfan and fludarabine conditioning, a marrow graft from a related or unrelated donor, and cyclophosphamide on days +3 and +4. The library relied on the immunoSEQ multiplex PCR assay. TCRdb retrieved this table from immuneACCESS and kept in-frame rearrangements only. Not all clones are present; in checked studies, unresolved V genes account for under half, and no reason is known for the remainder. This sample is represented by about 12,000 clones; over 80% of them were singletons. Approximately 3.9% of the sample goes to the ten largest clones.

The sample consisted of PBMCs, taken after allogeneic stem cell transplant with posttransplant cyclophosphamide. The receptors shown here come from a female patient aged 30-39 years who received an allogeneic stem cell transplant from an unrelated donor, was CMV-positive, and had no GVHD. It is possible that, after a transplant, some T cells come from the graft donor.

The rearrangement links TRBV6-1 to TRBJ1-5, with D possibly matching TRBD1 (5 bases). Germline values: CDR1 MNHNS, CDR2 SASEGT. The V end was cut by 6 bases, the J end by 3 bases, with 12 bases between. The CDR3 consists of 14 residues. CDR3 amino acids: CASSMTVDNQPQHF. The CDR3 coding sequence is TGTGCCAGCAGCATGACAGTGGACAATCAGCCCCAGCATTTT.

This clone was observed once. The chain joins TRBV2 to TRBJ1-6; 8 bases map to TRBD1. The CDR3 spans 15 residues. Germline lookup yields CDR1 SNHLY and CDR2 FYNNEI. With 5 bases clipped from V and 5 bases from J, the junction kept 5 bases outside the gene matches. DNA for the CDR3: TGTGCCAGCAGTCCGACAGGGGTGAATAATTCACCCCTCCACTTT. Encoded protein: CASSPTGVNNSPLHF.

The chain combines TRBV27 with TRBJ2-1, with a possible D match to TRBD1 (5 bases). CDR3 length: 17 amino acids. Trimming took off 3 bases at V and 3 bases at J, with 18 bases between the two ends. Germline V CDR1 and CDR2: MNHEY, SMNVEV (reference sequence). The CDR3 coding sequence is TGTGCCAGCAGTTTCCATCCCGACAGAGTGAACTACAATGAGCAGTTCTTC. Its translation is CASSFHPDRVNYNEQFF.

The sample holds one count of this clone. The rearrangement links TRBV4-1 to TRBJ2-5; D is uncertain. Trimming left V 1 base short and J 5 bases short, with 14 bases between. Germline CDR1 is MGHRA and CDR2 is YSYEKL. This CDR3 spans 15 amino acids. The CDR3 is CASSQVTPFGETQYF. For the CDR3, the DNA is TGCGCCAGCAGCCAAGTGACACCCTTCGGCGAGACCCAGTACTTC.

This rearrangement joins TRBV9 to TRBJ2-2; D gene uncertain. Trimming pared 0 bases from V and 8 bases from J, leaving 14 bases between. The CDR3 has 15 amino acids. Germline CDR1 reads SGDLS; CDR2 reads YYNGEE. Here the CDR3 DNA reads TGTGCCAGCAGCGTAGAGCGTCTTGGTTGGGGGGAGCTGTTTTTT. Encoded protein: CASSVERLGWGELFF. Using reference TRBV9 and TRBJ2-2 for the parts outside the CDR3, the full variable domain is DSGVTQTPKHLITATGQRVTLRCSPRSGDLSVYWYQQSLDQGLQFLIQYYNGEERAKGNILERFSAQQFPDLHSELNLSSLELGDSALYFCASSVERLGWGELFFGEGSRLTVL.

The chain joins TRBV5-1 to TRBJ2-3; D might be TRBD1 (5 bases). Germline V gives CDR1 SGHRS, CDR2 YFSETQ. This CDR3 has 16 amino acids. The ends were cut back, 4 bases at V and 0 bases at J, with 15 bases in the middle. CDR3 amino acids: CASSLRPGASTDTQYF. The CDR3 nucleotides read TGCGCCAGCAGCCTTCGACCTGGGGCTAGCACAGATACGCAGTATTTT.

This sequence joins TRBV18 and TRBJ1-4, with 9 bases aligning to TRBD1. CDR3 length: 15 residues. V shed 1 base, J shed 8 bases, and the junction held 5 bases outside the gene matches. In germline, CDR1 is KGHSH, CDR2 LQKENI. CDR3 sequence (DNA): TGTGCCAGCTCACCACTTCGGACAGGGGCCGAAAAACTGTTTTTT. It codes for CASSPLRTGAEKLFF.

This clone was seen just once. A junction end diverges from the germline sequence, so it may reflect a read error. The chain is built from TRBV7-8 and TRBJ2-2; 7 nucleotides align to TRBD1. CDR1 is SGHVS and CDR2 is FQNEAQ in the germline V gene. The CDR3 totals 14 residues. The CDR3 DNA reads as TGTGCCAGCAGGGGACAGTTAAACACCGGGGAACTGTTTTTT. Encoded protein: CASRGQLNTGELFF.

The rearrangement uses TRBV16 and TRBJ2-7; D gene unclear. CDR1 and CDR2 from the germline V gene are KGHSY and FQNENV. Between the trimmed V and J ends, which lost 4 bases and 2 bases, there was a span of 12 bases. The CDR3 totals 14 residues. CDR3: CASSLQDATYEQYF. CDR3 in DNA: TGTGCCAGCAGCCTCCAGGATGCAACCTACGAGCAGTACTTC. Drawing the rest from reference TRBV16 and TRBJ2-7, the complete variable domain is GEEVAQTPKHLVRGEGQKAKLYCAPIKGHSYVFWYQQVLKNEFKFLISFQNENVFDETGMPKERFSAKCLPNSPCSLEIQATKLEDSAVYFCASSLQDATYEQYFGPGTRLTVT.

The rearrangement links TRBV5-1 to TRBJ2-5; 13 bases are a match to TRBD2. Germline V gene data show CDR1 as SGHRS and CDR2 as YFSETQ. V dropped 4 bases and J dropped 2; count of bases not matched to a gene: 5. The CDR3 has 16 residues. The CDR3 here is CASSRTSGRGQETQYF. CDR3 bases: TGCGCCAGCAGCCGTACTAGCGGGAGGGGGCAAGAGACCCAGTACTTC.

The chain joins TRBV2 to TRBJ2-1; D is possibly TRBD2 (6 bases). Germline V gene data show CDR1 as SNHLY and CDR2 as FYNNEI. V lost 10 bases, J lost 10 bases, and 32 bases lay in between. This CDR3 is built from 17 residues. In nucleotides, the CDR3 is TGTGCCACAAAAAGAAAACCGGGACTGGGCACACAATGGGAGCAGTTCTTC. Its translation: CATKRKPGLGTQWEQFF. The full variable domain, with the rest looked up from reference TRBV2 and TRBJ2-1, is EPEVTQTPSHQVTQMGQEVILRCVPISNHLYFYWYRQILGQKVEFLVSFYNNEISEKSEIFDDQFSVERPDGSNFTLKIRSTKLEDSAMYFCATKRKPGLGTQWEQFFGPGTRLTVL.

V and J are TRBV28 and TRBJ1-2; D unresolved. V was trimmed by 3 bases and J by 5 bases, leaving 7 bases between them. Germline CDR1 is MDHEN and CDR2 is SYDVKM. CDR3 size: 12 residues. Here the CDR3 DNA reads TGTGCCAGCAGTTTTAAGCCGTATGGCTACACCTTC. Amino acids: CASSFKPYGYTF.

The chain has TRBV5-5 and TRBJ2-5, with D possibly being TRBD2 (6 bases). V shed 2 bases and J shed 4 bases, with 12 bases lying between them. Germline CDR1 is SGHKS and CDR2 is YYEKEE (reference sequence). CDR3 size: 14 residues. The CDR3: CASSFQRALETQYF. The CDR3 bases are TGTGCCAGCAGCTTCCAGCGGGCCCTAGAGACCCAGTACTTC.